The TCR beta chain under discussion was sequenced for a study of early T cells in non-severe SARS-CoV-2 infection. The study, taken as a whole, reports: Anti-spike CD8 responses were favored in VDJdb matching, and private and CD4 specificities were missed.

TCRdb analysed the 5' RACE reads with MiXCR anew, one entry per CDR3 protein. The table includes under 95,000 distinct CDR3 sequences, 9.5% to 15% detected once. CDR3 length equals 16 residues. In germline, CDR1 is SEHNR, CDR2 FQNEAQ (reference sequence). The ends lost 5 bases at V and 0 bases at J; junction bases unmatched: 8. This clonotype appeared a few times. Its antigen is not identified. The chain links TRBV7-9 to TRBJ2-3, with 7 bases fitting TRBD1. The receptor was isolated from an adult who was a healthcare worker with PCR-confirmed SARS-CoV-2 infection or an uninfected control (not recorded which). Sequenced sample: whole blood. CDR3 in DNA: TGTGCCAGCAGCCGAAGTGGGGGACAGAGCACAGATACGCAGTATTTT. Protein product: CASSRSGGQSTDTQYF.